This entry lists 27 T cell receptor beta chains sequenced from one sample in a study of technical replicates of blood from a handful of donors. The protocol was immunoSEQ multiplex PCR, while the TCRdb copy is restricted to in-frame clones and leaves out a portion. This table has 70,000 to 95,000 clones, 95% to 98% appearing once. The specimen was T cells isolated from PBMCs. The receptors were sampled from a human donor in good health.

The chain combines TRBV19 with TRBJ1-4; TRBD1 aligns across 8 bases. The CDR3 is 16 residues long. Germline lookup yields CDR1 LNHDA and CDR2 SQIVND (reference sequence). The V and J ends lost 6 bases and 0 bases, in that order; junction bases with no gene match: 6. Written as DNA, the CDR3 is TGTGCCAGTAGGAGGGGACAGGCTGCAACTAATGAAAAACTGTTTTTT. Protein: CASRRGQAATNEKLFF.

CDR3 in amino acids: CASFTSSLAGTRTGEQFF. The DNA of the CDR3 is TGTGCCAGCTTCACCAGTTCCTTAGCGGGAACGCGTACGGGTGAGCAGTTCTTC. The V and J genes are TRBV28 and TRBJ2-1; 8 nucleotides line up with TRBD2. This CDR3 spans 18 amino acids. The V gene end was trimmed by 8 bases and the J gene end by 9 bases; junction bases not matched to a gene: 24. CDR1 is MDHEN and CDR2 is SYDVKM in the germline V gene.

The CDR3 region has the DNA TGTGCCAGCAGTAGGACGGGACTAGCGCGCAATGAGCAGTTCTTC. Its translation is CASSRTGLARNEQFF. The chain employs TRBV27 and TRBJ2-1, with 10 bases that match TRBD2. The germline CDR1 and CDR2 sequences are MNHEY and SMNVEV (reference sequence). J lost 6 bases, V lost 5 bases, and 7 bases had no gene match. The CDR3 is 15 residues long.

The count of this clone is one. This rearrangement joins TRBV5-1 to TRBJ1-2, with a tentative D call TRBD1 (6 bases). Germline V gene data show CDR1 as SGHRS and CDR2 as YFSETQ. Trimming pared 2 bases from V and 7 bases from J, leaving 21 bases between. This CDR3 has 16 amino acids. CDR3 residues: CASSFMAGDLLGGYTF. The CDR3 DNA sequence: TGCGCCAGCAGCTTTATGGCAGGGGATCTGCTGGGTGGCTACACCTTC.

V usage is TRBV5-1 and J usage is TRBJ2-5; perhaps TRBD1 as D (6 bases). The CDR3 runs 13 residues. Germline V gene sequence: CDR1 SGHRS, CDR2 YFSETQ. V shed 4 bases and J shed 3 bases, with 10 bases lying between them. The CDR3 loop reads CASSRDIEETQYF. For the CDR3, the DNA is TGCGCCAGCAGCCGGGACATCGAAGAGACCCAGTACTTC. Looking up the rest from reference TRBV5-1 and TRBJ2-5 gives the full variable domain: KAGVTQTPRYLIKTRGQQVTLSCSPISGHRSVSWYQQTPGQGLQFLFEYFSETQRNKGNFPGRFSGRQFSNSRSEMNVSTLELGDSALYLCASSRDIEETQYFGPGTRLLVL.

A few counts support this clone. The rearrangement joins TRBV5-1 to TRBJ1-2; tentatively, D is TRBD1 (5 bases). Per germline, CDR1 SGHRS and CDR2 YFSETQ. The CDR3 covers 14 residues. With 0 bases removed from V and 3 bases from J, the gap between germline ends came to 9 bases. CDR3: CASSLVAGYYGYTF. The DNA of the CDR3 is TGCGCCAGCAGCTTGGTGGCAGGGTACTATGGCTACACCTTC.

The chain recombines TRBV28 with TRBJ2-1; TRBD1 is a possible D gene (5 bases). This CDR3 is 14 amino acids long. The V end was cut by 2 bases, the J end by 6 bases, with 11 bases between. Looked up from germline, CDR1 is MDHEN and CDR2 is SYDVKM. In DNA, the CDR3 is TGTGCCAGCAGTTTACAGGGTTATAGCAATGAGCAGTTCTTC. Its translation: CASSLQGYSNEQFF.

V usage is TRBV7-9 and J usage is TRBJ1-2; 9 bases align to TRBD1. Germline CDR1 reads SEHNR; CDR2 reads FQNEAQ (reference sequence). V gave up 4 bases and J gave up 3 bases; unmatched junction bases: 3. This CDR3 has 14 residues. CDR3 in amino acids: CASSWTGEDYGYTF. CDR3 nucleotides: TGTGCCAGCAGCTGGACAGGGGAGGACTATGGCTACACCTTC. Supplemented by reference TRBV7-9 and TRBJ1-2, the full variable domain reads DTGVSQNPRHKITKRGQNVTFRCDPISEHNRLYWYRQTLGQGPEFLTYFQNEAQLEKSRLLSDRFSAERPKGSFSTLEIQRTEQGDSAMYLCASSWTGEDYGYTFGSGTRLTVV.

This clone was seen a single time. The chain is built from TRBV5-1 and TRBJ2-5, with 10 bases that match TRBD2. V lost 0 bases to trimming and J lost 4 bases; unmatched junction nucleotides: 6. The CDR3 covers 16 residues. Germline-derived CDR1 and CDR2 are SGHRS and YFSETQ. CDR3 sequence: CASSLGSASGRETQYF. In DNA, the CDR3 is TGCGCCAGCAGCTTGGGTTCAGCTAGCGGGAGAGAGACCCAGTACTTC.

This chain joins TRBV11-2 and TRBJ2-3, with 13 nucleotides matching TRBD2. The CDR3 runs to 14 residues. Germline-derived CDR1 and CDR2 are SGHAT and FQNNGV. J was trimmed by 14 bases and V by 5 bases; bases with no gene match: 10. CDR3 protein: CASSPRLAGGLWYF. The CDR3 DNA sequence: TGTGCCAGCAGCCCGCGACTAGCGGGGGGCCTGTGGTATTTT.

The rearrangement joins TRBV7-9 to TRBJ2-3, with 13 bases fitting TRBD2. This CDR3 is built from 17 residues. Germline CDR1 and CDR2: SEHNR and FQNEAQ (reference sequence). With V trimmed by 3 bases and J by 5 bases, 8 bases remained unmatched. Written as DNA, the CDR3 is TGTGCCAGCAGCTTGGGCACTAGCGGGAGGGTCAGAGATACGCAGTATTTT. It encodes CASSLGTSGRVRDTQYF.

The chain uses TRBV6-1 and TRBJ1-5; a possible D gene is TRBD1 (6 bases). Per germline, CDR1 MNHNS and CDR2 SASEGT. V was pared by 8 bases and J by 6 bases, with 17 bases between. The CDR3 extends over 14 amino acids. The CDR3 coding sequence is TGTGCCAGCTACCTGACAGGCACGAGTCAGCCCCAGCATTTT. As protein: CASYLTGTSQPQHF.

This clone has just one count. The genes are TRBV9 and TRBJ1-1; tentatively, D is TRBD1 (6 bases). Germline lookup yields CDR1 SGDLS and CDR2 YYNGEE. Between the trimmed V and J ends, which lost 0 bases and 8 bases, there was a span of 11 bases. CDR3 length equals 13 residues. The CDR3 sequence is CASSVEDRNEAFF. DNA of the CDR3: TGTGCCAGCAGCGTAGAGGACAGAAACGAAGCTTTCTTT. Variable domain in full (rest from reference TRBV9 and TRBJ1-1): DSGVTQTPKHLITATGQRVTLRCSPRSGDLSVYWYQQSLDQGLQFLIQYYNGEERAKGNILERFSAQQFPDLHSELNLSSLELGDSALYFCASSVEDRNEAFFGQGTRLTVV.

The V and J genes are TRBV29-1 and TRBJ1-2; 7 positions agree with TRBD1. CDR3 size: 13 residues. Trimming at V came to 7 bases and at J to 1 base, leaving 6 bases not matched to a gene. The germline V gene has CDR1 SQVTM and CDR2 ANQGSEA. CDR3 amino acids: CSASQGNNYGYTF. The CDR3, as DNA: TGCAGCGCCTCACAGGGGAATAACTATGGCTACACCTTC.

The V gene is TRBV6-5, the J gene TRBJ1-5; D is perhaps TRBD1 (5 bases). Per the germline V gene, CDR1 is MNHEY and CDR2 is SVGAGI. This CDR3 spans 15 amino acids. With 6 bases removed from V and 0 bases from J, the gap between germline ends came to 12 bases. CDR3 nucleotides: TGTGCCAGCAGGACAGCCTATTATAGCAATCAGCCCCAGCATTTT. This translates into CASRTAYYSNQPQHF.

The chain employs TRBV5-4 and TRBJ2-7; 7 bases are a match to TRBD1. V gave up 4 bases and J gave up 0 bases; unmatched junction bases: 4. This CDR3 comprises 14 residues. The germline V gene encodes CDR1 SGHNT and CDR2 YYREEE (reference sequence). CDR3 sequence (DNA): TGTGCCAGCAGCCTCGGGACAGACTCCTACGAGCAGTACTTC. This translates into CASSLGTDSYEQYF. The full variable domain, with the rest looked up from reference TRBV5-4 and TRBJ2-7, is ETGVTQSPTHLIKTRGQQVTLRCSSQSGHNTVSWYQQALGQGPQFIFQYYREEENGRGNFPPRFSGLQFPNYSSELNVNALELDDSALYLCASSLGTDSYEQYFGPGTRLTVT.

The V gene is TRBV18, the J gene TRBJ2-5, with 9 bases fitting TRBD1. The CDR3 consists of 15 residues. The J segment lost 4 bases and the V segment lost 3 bases, leaving 6 bases of the junction unmatched. The germline V gene has CDR1 KGHSH and CDR2 LQKENI. CDR3 in amino acids: CASSPWTGDIETQYF. For the CDR3, the DNA is TGTGCCAGCTCACCCTGGACAGGGGATATAGAGACCCAGTACTTC. Supplemented by reference TRBV18 and TRBJ2-5, the full variable domain reads NAGVMQNPRHLVRRRGQEARLRCSPMKGHSHVYWYRQLPEEGLKFMVYLQKENIIDESGMPKERFSAEFPKEGPSILRIQQVVRGDSAAYFCASSPWTGDIETQYFGPGTRLLVL.

This clone was recorded a few times. V gene TRBV10-1 combines with J gene TRBJ1-1; a weak D match, TRBD1 (6 bases). Trimming took 8 bases from V and 4 from J, leaving 8 bases between them. Germline assignment: CDR1 WNHNN and CDR2 SYGVQD (reference sequence). This CDR3 spans 11 amino acids. The CDR3 DNA follows: TGCGCCAGCCAGGGGTCCACTGAAGCTTTCTTT. This translates into CASQGSTEAFF.

The CDR3 DNA is TGCGCCAGCAGCTTGGGTCCAATGTACAATGAGCAGTTCTTC. This translates into CASSLGPMYNEQFF. This sequence joins TRBV5-1 and TRBJ2-1, with no clear D. The CDR3 covers 14 residues. V was pared by 0 bases and J by 4 bases, with 8 bases between. The germline V gene encodes CDR1 SGHRS and CDR2 YFSETQ.

The J gene is TRBJ2-1, the V gene TRBV30; 8 nucleotides agree with TRBD2. Germline CDR1 is GTSNPN and CDR2 is SVGIG (reference sequence). After removal of 4 bases from V and 0 bases from J, the junction contained 8 bases not matched to a gene. The length of the CDR3 is 16 residues. The CDR3 loop is CAWNRAGGSSYNEQFF. The CDR3 DNA reads as TGTGCCTGGAATAGGGCGGGGGGCAGCTCCTACAATGAGCAGTTCTTC.

This clone was seen just once. CDR3 in DNA: TGTGCCAGCAGTTTGGGGAGCCCCTACGAGCAGTACTTC. Translating gives CASSLGSPYEQYF. V usage is TRBV27 and J usage is TRBJ2-7; a weak D match, TRBD2 (5 bases). V dropped 3 bases and J dropped 2 bases, with 8 bases sitting between them. CDR3 length equals 13 residues. Germline loops: CDR1 MNHEY, CDR2 SMNVEV (reference sequence).

V gene TRBV6-5 combines with J gene TRBJ1-3, with 8 bases identical to TRBD1. The CDR3 is 13 amino acids. The J segment lost 4 bases and the V segment lost 6 bases, leaving 2 bases of the junction unmatched. Per the germline V gene, CDR1 is MNHEY and CDR2 is SVGAGI. The CDR3 spells CASRDRAGNTIYF. The CDR3 region has the DNA TGTGCCAGCAGGGACAGGGCAGGAAACACCATATATTTT.

The V gene is TRBV29-1, the J gene TRBJ1-1; TRBD1 matches at 9 bases. V lost 4 bases, J lost 5 bases, and 2 bases stayed unmatched. CDR1 and CDR2 from the germline V gene are SQVTM and ANQGSEA. This CDR3 has 12 amino acids. The CDR3 coding sequence is TGCAGCGTTGGACAGGGGGGGACTGAAGCTTTCTTT. The encoded protein is CSVGQGGTEAFF. The full variable domain, its missing parts supplied by reference TRBV29-1 and TRBJ1-1, is SAVISQKPSRDICQRGTSLTIQCQVDSQVTMMFWYRQQPGQSLTLIATANQGSEATYESGFVIDKFPISRPNLTFSTLTVSNMSPEDSSIYLCSVGQGGTEAFFGQGTRLTVV.

A note on this clone: An end of the junction differs from the germline gene, which may be a read error. The genes are TRBV6-1 and TRBJ1-2; D not resolved. The length of the CDR3 is 15 residues. The V gene's germline CDR1 is MNHNS and CDR2 SASEGT. This chain's CDR3 is CASSPPRRTDYGYTF. In DNA, the CDR3 is TGTGCCAGCAGTCCCCCCCGCCGCACGGACTATGGTTACACCTTC.

This chain links TRBV28 with TRBJ2-7; TRBD2 aligns across 12 bases. The CDR3 has 16 amino acids. In germline, CDR1 is MDHEN, CDR2 SYDVKM. Trimming at V came to 6 bases and at J to 0 bases, leaving 6 bases not matched to a gene. The CDR3 DNA reads as TGTGCCAGCAGACGGACTAGCGGGACCACCTCCTACGAGCAGTACTTC. Translation: CASRRTSGTTSYEQYF.

This clone was seen once. CDR3 DNA: TGTGCCAGCTCGCGGCCCGGGACAGAAGAAGAGACCCAGTACTTC. It is translated as CASSRPGTEEETQYF. This chain connects TRBV18 to TRBJ2-5, with 7 bases that match TRBD1. V trimming: 6 bases; J trimming: 3 bases; junction bases outside the gene matches: 10. Per germline, CDR1 KGHSH and CDR2 LQKENI. The length of the CDR3 is 15 residues.

The chain has TRBV28 and TRBJ2-7, with 10 positions matching TRBD1. The CDR3 contains 14 residues. Germline V gene lookup returns CDR1 MDHEN and CDR2 SYDVKM. Germline trimming cut 5 bases from V and 5 bases from J; bases unmatched to any gene: 6. The CDR3 here is CASSPTGTGDEQYF. As DNA, the CDR3 is TGTGCCAGCAGTCCTACCGGGACAGGGGACGAGCAGTACTTC.